This T cell receptor beta chain stems from a study of T cell changes during pregnancy in multiple sclerosis. V gave up 4 bases and J gave up 0 bases; unmatched junction bases: 2. CDR1 and CDR2 (germline): SQVTM, ANQGSEA. The CDR3 runs to 14 residues. This table comes from immunoSEQ multiplex PCR, and its TCRdb copy is limited to in-frame clones, with some not included. This table holds roughly 100,000 clones, about 90% found once. This receptor was identified in a female donor with multiple sclerosis, enrolled in a pregnancy study. The rearrangement joins TRBV29-1 to TRBJ1-4; 7 nucleotides match TRBD1. The material sequenced was peripheral blood, taken before pregnancy. As DNA, the CDR3 is TGCAGCGTTGCCAGGGGGGCAACTAATGAAAAACTGTTTTTT. It codes for CSVARGATNEKLFF.